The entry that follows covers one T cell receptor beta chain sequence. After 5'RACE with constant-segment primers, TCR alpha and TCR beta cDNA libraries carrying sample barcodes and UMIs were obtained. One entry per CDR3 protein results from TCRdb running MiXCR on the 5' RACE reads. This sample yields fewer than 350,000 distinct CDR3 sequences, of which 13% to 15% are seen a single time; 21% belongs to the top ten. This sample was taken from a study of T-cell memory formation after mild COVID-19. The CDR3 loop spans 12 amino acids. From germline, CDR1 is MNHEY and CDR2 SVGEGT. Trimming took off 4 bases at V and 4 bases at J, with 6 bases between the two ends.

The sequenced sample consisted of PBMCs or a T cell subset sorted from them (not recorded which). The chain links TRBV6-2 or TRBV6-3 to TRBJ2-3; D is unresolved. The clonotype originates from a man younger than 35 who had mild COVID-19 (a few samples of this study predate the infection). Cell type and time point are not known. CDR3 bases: TGTGCCAGCAGTTCCCAGCCAGATACGCAGTATTTT. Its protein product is CASSSQPDTQYF.